These 25 T cell receptor beta chains came from one sample sequenced in a study of blood T cell repertoires in COVID-19. Measured with immunoSEQ multiplex PCR; TCRdb has only the in-frame clones, and not every one. The sample has 90,000 or so clones; roughly nine tenths are singletons. Sequenced sample: peripheral blood. Receptors were obtained from an elderly woman with active COVID-19.

The V and J genes are TRBV7-9 and TRBJ1-2; D call uncertain. Trimming pared 5 bases from V and 2 bases from J, leaving 6 bases between. This CDR3 region has 12 residues. Germline assignment: CDR1 SEHNR and CDR2 FQNEAQ (reference sequence). The CDR3 nucleotides are TGTGCCAGCAGCCGGGAGAACTATGGCTACACCTTC. This encodes CASSRENYGYTF.

The genes are TRBV28 and TRBJ1-1; D not resolved. Germline CDR1 and CDR2: MDHEN and SYDVKM. The CDR3 contains 16 residues. The V end lost 6 bases, the J end lost 0 bases, and 17 bases lay between the germline ends. CDR3 coding DNA: TGTGCCAGCAGCCCAGCGAAGTTGGGTATGAACACTGAAGCTTTCTTT. Its translation is CASSPAKLGMNTEAFF.

The chain joins TRBV4-1 to TRBJ2-3, with 10 positions matching TRBD1. Per the germline V gene, CDR1 is MGHRA and CDR2 is YSYEKL. This CDR3 comprises 16 residues. V lost 4 bases, J lost 4 bases, and 8 bases stayed unmatched. CDR3 bases: TGCGCCAGCAGCCCGACCCGGGACAGGGGACCAGATACGCAGTATTTT. Amino acids: CASSPTRDRGPDTQYF.

The chain uses TRBV6-5 and TRBJ2-7; TRBD1 matches at 9 bases. V lost 6 bases to trimming and J lost 6 bases; unmatched junction nucleotides: 9. Germline values: CDR1 MNHEY, CDR2 SVGAGI. This CDR3 is 14 amino acids long. The DNA of the CDR3 is TGTGCCAGCAGAAGCCCGGGACAGGGTTTCGAGCAGTACTTC. Translating gives CASRSPGQGFEQYF.

The J gene is TRBJ1-2, the V gene TRBV30, with D hard to call. This CDR3 contains 16 residues. With 5 bases removed from V and 0 bases from J, the gap between germline ends came to 19 bases. Per the germline V gene, CDR1 is GTSNPN and CDR2 is SVGIG (reference sequence). The CDR3 bases are TGTGCCTGGGCCACCCCGGGAGTCCCTGCTAACTATGGCTACACCTTC. Its translation is CAWATPGVPANYGYTF.

The chain couples TRBV28 to TRBJ2-3, with 13 bases aligning to TRBD2. The ends lost 6 bases at V and 3 bases at J; junction bases unmatched: 9. This CDR3 has 17 amino acids. CDR1 and CDR2 (germline): MDHEN, SYDVKM. The CDR3 is CASRQIGLAGATDTQYF. The CDR3 DNA is TGTGCCAGCAGACAAATTGGACTAGCGGGAGCGACAGATACGCAGTATTTT.

The V call is TRBV5-1, the J call TRBJ2-7; 8 nucleotides match TRBD1. CDR1 and CDR2 (germline): SGHRS, YFSETQ. V shed 4 bases, J shed 2 bases, and the junction held 5 bases outside the gene matches. The CDR3 sequence is 14 residues long. The CDR3 here is CASSLGQGAYEQYF. The DNA of the CDR3 is TGCGCCAGCAGCCTAGGACAGGGAGCCTACGAGCAGTACTTC.

The chain links TRBV5-1 to TRBJ2-3; D is possibly TRBD1 (5 bases). The CDR3 consists of 15 residues. The germline V and J ends were trimmed by 0 bases and 4 bases, with 12 bases remaining between them. The germline CDR1 and CDR2 sequences are SGHRS and YFSETQ. The CDR3 loop is CASSLASRVSDTQYF. The DNA of the CDR3 is TGCGCCAGCAGCTTGGCCAGCAGGGTGTCAGATACGCAGTATTTT.

The genes are TRBV10-3 and TRBJ1-1, with 7 bases that match TRBD1. The CDR3 has 17 residues. The germline gives CDR1 ENHRY, CDR2 SYGVKD. V was pared by 4 bases and J by 0 bases, with 11 bases of the junction left unmatched. The CDR3 DNA reads TGTGCCATCAGTGGAAGACAGGGACAGATATTGAACACTGAAGCTTTCTTT. Translation gives CAISGRQGQILNTEAFF.

The rearrangement uses TRBV12-3 or TRBV12-4 and TRBJ2-5; a weak D match, TRBD1 (5 bases). This CDR3 region has 12 residues. The ends were cut back, 6 bases at V and 1 base at J, with 6 bases in the middle. The DNA of the CDR3 is TGTGCCAGCAGCCAGGGCCAAGAGACCCAGTACTTC. It translates to CASSQGQETQYF.

The rearrangement links TRBV5-1 to TRBJ1-1, with D perhaps matching TRBD1 (6 bases). The V end lost 6 bases, the J end lost 10 bases, and 13 bases lay between the germline ends. The CDR3 has 11 residues. CDR1 SGHRS and CDR2 YFSETQ come from the germline V gene. The CDR3 nucleotides read TGCGCCAGCATGGCTCGGGGGGCAGCTTTCTTT. Amino acids: CASMARGAAFF.

The J gene is TRBJ2-7, the V gene TRBV12-5; perhaps TRBD1 as D (6 bases). CDR1 LGHNT and CDR2 FRNRAP come from the germline V gene. The CDR3 spans 15 residues. V lost 5 bases and J 1 base, leaving 15 bases between the germline ends. CDR3 amino acids: CASGPPGAGSYEQYF. The CDR3 DNA is TGTGCTAGTGGTCCTCCAGGGGCTGGATCCTACGAGCAGTACTTC.

The gene calls are TRBV7-2 and TRBJ2-1; 9 bases match TRBD2. The trim removed 6 bases at V and 2 bases at J, leaving 11 bases unmatched. Per germline, CDR1 SGHTA and CDR2 FQGNSA. This CDR3 has 17 amino acids. As DNA, the CDR3 is TGTGCCAGCAGTGTCTCCTCCCAGCGGGGGGCCTACAATGAGCAGTTCTTC. Translation gives CASSVSSQRGAYNEQFF.

The rearrangement uses TRBV9 and TRBJ2-3; the match to TRBD2 covers 7 bases. This CDR3 is 14 amino acids long. The germline CDR1 and CDR2 sequences are SGDLS and YYNGEE. V lost 2 bases, J lost 0 bases, and 0 bases stayed unmatched. DNA for the CDR3: TGTGCCAGCAGCGTTAGCGGGAGCACAGATACGCAGTATTTT. Translating it yields CASSVSGSTDTQYF.

This clone was counted a single time. The V call is TRBV4-3, the J call TRBJ1-2; D is possibly TRBD1 (5 bases). The V gene lost 0 bases and the J gene lost 4 bases, with 12 bases spanning the gap. This CDR3 contains 15 residues. The V gene's germline CDR1 is LGHNA and CDR2 YSLEER. DNA for the CDR3: TGCGCCAGCAGCCAAGACGGTGGCAGGGTCTATGGCTACACCTTC. As protein: CASSQDGGRVYGYTF.

The gene calls are TRBV6-2 or TRBV6-3 and TRBJ2-1, with D tentatively TRBD1 (6 bases). The V end lost 5 bases, the J end lost 8 bases, and 28 bases lay between the germline ends. The germline gives CDR1 MNHEY, CDR2 SVGEGT. This CDR3 has 18 amino acids. The CDR3 DNA sequence: TGTGCCAGCAGTCGTTCCACGATGGGGACAAACCTACAATATGAGCAGTTCTTC. Translating it yields CASSRSTMGTNLQYEQFF.

The CDR3 reads CASSANAYEQYF. The CDR3 nucleotides are TGTGCCAGCAGTGCAAATGCCTACGAGCAGTACTTC. This chain links TRBV2 with TRBJ2-7; D not certain. The germline V gene encodes CDR1 SNHLY and CDR2 FYNNEI. The CDR3 covers 12 residues. V was trimmed by 4 bases and J by 2 bases, leaving 6 bases between them.

The chain is built from TRBV28 and TRBJ2-7; TRBD1 matches 10 bases. V lost 6 bases to trimming and J lost 4 bases; unmatched junction nucleotides: 6. The CDR3 totals 14 residues. Germline V gene data show CDR1 as MDHEN and CDR2 as SYDVKM. CDR3 loop: CASRKTGGWYEQYF. The CDR3 DNA reads as TGTGCCAGCAGAAAGACAGGGGGCTGGTACGAGCAGTACTTC.

The chain recombines TRBV6-5 with TRBJ2-4, with D perhaps matching TRBD2 (6 bases). The ends were cut back, 6 bases at V and 0 bases at J, with 12 bases in the middle. CDR3 length: 15 residues. The germline CDR1 and CDR2 sequences are MNHEY and SVGAGI. CDR3 amino acids: CASSPGLLAKNIQYF. CDR3 bases: TGTGCCAGCAGCCCGGGACTCCTAGCCAAAAACATTCAGTACTTC.

This chain joins TRBV4-1 and TRBJ2-5; TRBD2 matches at 7 bases. The CDR3 covers 14 residues. The germline CDR1 and CDR2 sequences are MGHRA and YSYEKL. The V gene end was trimmed by 4 bases and the J gene end by 2 bases; junction bases not matched to a gene: 4. The CDR3 loop reads CASSPGLGQETQYF. CDR3 in DNA: TGCGCCAGCAGCCCCGGACTAGGTCAAGAGACCCAGTACTTC.

V is TRBV9 and J is TRBJ2-3; TRBD2 aligns across 7 bases. The germline V gene encodes CDR1 SGDLS and CDR2 YYNGEE. V lost 2 bases and J lost 1; bases outside the gene matches: 7. This CDR3 has 16 amino acids. The CDR3 protein is CASSVSSGLRTDTQYF. CDR3 in DNA: TGTGCCAGCAGCGTTAGTAGCGGGCTCCGCACAGATACGCAGTATTTT.

This clone was detected a few times. The chain uses TRBV3-1 (or the pseudogene TRBV3-2) and TRBJ1-2; the match to TRBD1 covers 9 bases. This CDR3 has 16 amino acids. V lost 5 bases, J lost 2 bases, and 9 bases stayed unmatched. Germline-derived CDR1 and CDR2 are LGHDT and YNNKEL (reference sequence). The CDR3 region has the DNA TGTGCCAGCAGCGCCCGAACGGGACAGGGAAACTATGGCTACACCTTC. Amino acids: CASSARTGQGNYGYTF.

The V and J genes are TRBV28 and TRBJ2-6; TRBD1 is a possible D gene (6 bases). Germline loops: CDR1 MDHEN, CDR2 SYDVKM. The V end lost 8 bases, the J end lost 0 bases, and 17 bases lay between the germline ends. This CDR3 comprises 17 residues. CDR3 bases: TGTGCCAGCGGACGACCGGGACAAATCTCTGGGGCCAACGTCCTGACTTTC. Residues: CASGRPGQISGANVLTF.

The CDR3 protein is CASSPYRGQGGGNTIYF. DNA for the CDR3: TGTGCCAGCAGCCCTTACCGCGGACAGGGCGGTGGAAACACCATATATTTT. This chain joins TRBV27 and TRBJ1-3; 8 bases fit TRBD1. The CDR3 is 17 residues long. Germline CDR1 is MNHEY and CDR2 is SMNVEV (reference sequence). The V gene end was trimmed by 6 bases and the J gene end by 3 bases; junction bases not matched to a gene: 13.

V usage is TRBV20-1 and J usage is TRBJ2-5; D not resolved. The germline V gene has CDR1 DFQATT and CDR2 SNEGSKA (reference sequence). Trimming took off 3 bases at V and 5 bases at J, with 7 bases between the two ends. CDR3 size: 11 residues. CDR3 sequence: CSASVEETQYF. As DNA, the CDR3 is TGCAGTGCTAGCGTAGAGGAGACCCAGTACTTC.